One and the same sample provided the 18 T cell receptor beta chains below, sequenced in a study of T cells in Graves' hyperthyroidism and ophthalmopathy (dated by TCRdb to between 2018 and 2020). To prepare the library, multiplex PCR was applied. Instrument on record: Illumina HiSeq 2000. Amplification of TCR beta CDR3 regions was carried out from RNA transcripts. The first round of RT-PCR for the TCR CDR3 was performed with the HTBI primer set and the Qiagen OneStep RT-PCR kit. TCRdb took the public reads, trimmed them with fastp at Q25, ran MiXCR for clone calling and kept in-frame beta chains. Duplicate CDR3 protein sequences are folded into a single record with the most common DNA and genes. The sample includes under 250,000 distinct CDR3 sequences, with more than 20% observed a single time. The top ten clonotypes cover roughly 35% of the sample. The material sequenced was blood. Receptor source: a woman in her thirties or forties with Graves' ophthalmopathy.

Many counts were recorded for this clonotype. V and J are TRBV30 and TRBJ2-7; possible D gene TRBD2, 5 bases. The germline V gene has CDR1 GTSNPN and CDR2 SVGIG (reference sequence). This CDR3 has 14 residues. The V end lost 0 bases, the J end lost 3 bases, and 12 bases lay between the germline ends. The chain's CDR3 is CAWSVRVDLYEQYF. CDR3 bases: TGTGCCTGGAGTGTGAGGGTTGACCTCTACGAGCAGTACTTC.

This clonotype was counted many times. The chain couples TRBV6-1 to TRBJ1-5, with unresolved D. The germline gives CDR1 MNHNS, CDR2 SASEGT. CDR3 length: 13 amino acids. The V end was cut by 2 bases, the J end by 9 bases, with 11 bases between. The CDR3 nucleotides read TGTGCCAGCAGTGAACGGGAAATGGGGCCCCAGCATTTT. Its protein is CASSEREMGPQHF.

This clonotype was seen repeatedly, ten times or more. This chain uses TRBV7-6 with TRBJ2-2; tentatively, D is TRBD2 (6 bases). Germline CDR1 SGHVS, CDR2 FNYEAQ. There are 16 residues in the CDR3. Trimming stripped 5 bases from V and 3 bases from J, with 16 bases between. The CDR3 region has the DNA TGTGCCAGCAGCCTACGCCCCCGGGGGTACACCGGGGAGCTGTTTTTT. This codes for CASSLRPRGYTGELFF.

This clonotype was seen at least ten times. This sequence joins TRBV6-5 and TRBJ1-2, with D perhaps TRBD1 (6 bases). The germline CDR1 and CDR2 sequences are MNHEY and SVGAGI. V shed 4 bases and J shed 7 bases, with 16 bases lying between them. CDR3 size: 14 residues. The CDR3 DNA sequence: TGTGCCAGCAGTTGGGGTGCCGGACAGACTGGCTACACCTTC. Translated, it gives CASSWGAGQTGYTF.

This clonotype was found many times. This chain uses TRBV7-2 with TRBJ2-5; 7 nucleotides match TRBD1. The CDR3 covers 16 residues. Germline-derived CDR1 and CDR2 are SGHTA and FQGNSA. The ends lost 5 bases at V and 5 bases at J; junction bases unmatched: 14. CDR3 DNA sequence: TGTGCCAGCAGCCTACGGGACAGTGGAATCGGGGAGACCCAGTACTTC. Its translation: CASSLRDSGIGETQYF.

The V gene is TRBV6-2 or TRBV6-3, the J gene TRBJ2-5; weak D call: TRBD2 (5 bases). Trimming shortened V by 0 bases and J by 4 bases, and 24 bases separated the two germline ends. This CDR3 contains 19 residues. Germline assignment: CDR1 MNHEY and CDR2 SVGEGT. The CDR3 is CASSYSAPPYVGVGETQYF. In nucleotides, the CDR3 is TGTGCCAGCAGTTACTCTGCCCCTCCCTACGTGGGAGTGGGAGAGACCCAGTACTTC.

The table lists this clonotype with many counts. The CDR3: CASSSAAGNTGELFF. The CDR3 DNA is TGTGCCAGCTCTTCGGCAGCGGGGAACACCGGGGAGCTGTTTTTT. The chain is built from TRBV18 and TRBJ2-2; a possible D gene is TRBD2 (6 bases). The germline V gene has CDR1 KGHSH and CDR2 LQKENI. CDR3 length: 15 residues. Trimming removed 6 bases from V and 1 base from J, with 12 bases in between.

The chain couples TRBV6-1 to TRBJ1-5, with D unclear. Deletions cut 2 bases from V and 0 bases from J, with 8 bases between. The CDR3 totals 15 residues. Germline loops: CDR1 MNHNS, CDR2 SASEGT. DNA for the CDR3: TGTGCCAGCAGTGAACATGGGTATAGCAATCAGCCCCAGCATTTT. It encodes CASSEHGYSNQPQHF.

The sample holds many counts of this clonotype. The rearrangement uses TRBV27 and TRBJ2-7, with D unclear. The CDR3 is made up of 14 amino acids. Trimming took 1 base from V and 1 from J, leaving 8 bases between them. CDR1 is MNHEY, CDR2 SMNVEV, per germline (reference sequence). The DNA of the CDR3 is TGTGCCAGCAGTTTATTCGGAGTATCCTACGAGCAGTACTTC. It codes for CASSLFGVSYEQYF.

This clonotype was seen at least ten times. J is TRBJ2-2 and V is TRBV30; weak D call: TRBD1 (6 bases). Trimming left V 2 bases short and J 6 bases short, with 7 bases between. CDR1 is GTSNPN, CDR2 SVGIG, per germline (reference sequence). The CDR3 length is 12 residues. The CDR3 bases are TGTGCCTGGAGTACAGGGCCCGGGGAGCTGTTTTTT. This encodes CAWSTGPGELFF.

This clonotype was counted only a few times. The rearrangement uses TRBV7-2 and TRBJ2-7, with D tentatively TRBD2 (6 bases). Germline values: CDR1 SGHTA, CDR2 FQGNSA. The V and J ends lost 5 bases and 1 base respectively, with 15 bases between them. The CDR3 consists of 15 residues. The CDR3 bases are TGTGCCAGCAGCCTCACGGTGCGGGAATCCTACGAGCAGTACTTC. Amino acids: CASSLTVRESYEQYF. Full variable domain (remainder filled in from reference TRBV7-2 and TRBJ2-7): GAGVSQSPSNKVTEKGKDVELRCDPISGHTALYWYRQSLGQGLEFLIYFQGNSAPDKSGLPSDRFSAERTGGSVSTLTIQRTQQEDSAVYLCASSLTVRESYEQYFGPGTRLTVT.

This clonotype was recorded at least ten times. The genes are TRBV2 and TRBJ2-2; no clear D. V gave up 4 bases and J gave up 0 bases, with 9 bases separating them. CDR1 is SNHLY, CDR2 FYNNEI, per germline. The CDR3 contains 15 residues. As DNA, the CDR3 is TGTGCCAGCAGTGTATCCCGCGCGAACACCGGGGAGCTGTTTTTT. This codes for CASSVSRANTGELFF.

The CDR3 here is CATSSGKLGVQYF. CDR3 in DNA: TGTGCCACCAGCAGCGGGAAACTTGGGGTGCAGTACTTC. This rearrangement joins TRBV15 to TRBJ2-7; TRBD2 might be the D (5 bases). This CDR3 has 13 residues. The ends were cut back, 3 bases at V and 9 bases at J, with 15 bases in the middle. Germline V gene sequence: CDR1 LNHNV, CDR2 YYDKDF (reference sequence).

Many counts were recorded for this clonotype. The CDR3 carries no conserved terminal phenylalanine or tryptophan, so it likely arises from a read error. The chain is built from TRBV9 and TRBJ2-7; TRBD2 agrees at 8 bases. The CDR3 is 15 amino acids. Germline V gives CDR1 SGDLS, CDR2 YYNGEE. With 0 bases clipped from V and 2 bases from J, the junction kept 4 bases outside the gene matches. The CDR3 bases are TGTGCCAGCAGCGTAGGGCTAGCGGGCACCTACGAGCAGTACCTC. This gives the protein CASSVGLAGTYEQYL.

This clonotype was seen at least ten times. The V gene is TRBV30, the J gene TRBJ2-5, with 7 bases identical to TRBD1. This CDR3 is built from 15 residues. Trimming took 2 bases from V and 0 from J; bases not matched to a gene: 6. Germline V gene data show CDR1 as GTSNPN and CDR2 as SVGIG (reference sequence). The CDR3 DNA is TGTGCCTGGAGTATATTCAGGGGGTACCAAGAGACCCAGTACTTC. Amino acids: CAWSIFRGYQETQYF. Supplemented by reference TRBV30 and TRBJ2-5, the full variable domain reads SQTIHQWPATLVQPVGSPLSLECTVEGTSNPNLYWYRQAAGRGLQLLFYSVGIGQISSEVPQNLSASRPQDRQFILSSKKLLLSDSGFYLCAWSIFRGYQETQYFGPGTRLLVL.

The V call is TRBV4-2, the J call TRBJ2-7; 7 nucleotides line up with TRBD2. Unmatched junction bases numbered 10, after V lost 3 bases and J lost 2 bases. Germline CDR1 reads LGHNA; CDR2 reads YNFKEQ. The CDR3 has 16 residues. DNA of the CDR3: TGTGCCAGCAGCCAGGGAGCGGGAAGGGGAGCCTACGAGCAGTACTTC. It translates to CASSQGAGRGAYEQYF.

This clonotype was detected many times. The V gene is TRBV18, the J gene TRBJ2-5; possible D gene TRBD1, 5 bases. Per the germline V gene, CDR1 is KGHSH and CDR2 is LQKENI. The CDR3 loop spans 15 amino acids. Trimming shortened V by 6 bases and J by 5 bases, and 19 bases separated the two germline ends. The CDR3 region is CASSPRDSLGETQYF. The CDR3 DNA reads TGTGCCAGCTCGCCCAGAGACAGCCTAGGGGAGACCCAGTACTTC.

This clonotype was recorded many times. This rearrangement joins TRBV2 to TRBJ1-2; the D is unclear. The V gene's germline CDR1 is SNHLY and CDR2 FYNNEI. Trimming removed 6 bases from V and 8 bases from J, with 19 bases in between. This CDR3 spans 14 amino acids. The CDR3 reads CASRSPAREYGYTF. Written as DNA, the CDR3 is TGTGCCAGCAGGAGCCCCGCGAGGGAATACGGCTACACCTTC. The full variable domain, in which reference TRBV2 and TRBJ1-2 provide the parts outside the CDR3, is EPEVTQTPSHQVTQMGQEVILRCVPISNHLYFYWYRQILGQKVEFLVSFYNNEISEKSEIFDDQFSVERPDGSNFTLKIRSTKLEDSAMYFCASRSPAREYGYTFGSGTRLTVV.